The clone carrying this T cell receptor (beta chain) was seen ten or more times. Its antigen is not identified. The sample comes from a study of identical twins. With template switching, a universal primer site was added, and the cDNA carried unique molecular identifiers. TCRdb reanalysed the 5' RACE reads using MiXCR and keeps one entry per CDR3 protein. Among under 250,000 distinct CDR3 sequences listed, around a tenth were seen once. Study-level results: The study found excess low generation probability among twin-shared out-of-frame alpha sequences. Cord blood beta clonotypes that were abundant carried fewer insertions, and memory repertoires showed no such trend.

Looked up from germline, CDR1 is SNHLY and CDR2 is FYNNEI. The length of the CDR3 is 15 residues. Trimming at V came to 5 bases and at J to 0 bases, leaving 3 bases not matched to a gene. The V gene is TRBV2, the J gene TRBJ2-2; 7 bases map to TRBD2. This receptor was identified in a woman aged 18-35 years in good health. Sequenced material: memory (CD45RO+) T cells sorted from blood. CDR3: CASSYLAANTGELFF. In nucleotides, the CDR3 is TGTGCCAGCAGTTATCTAGCGGCGAACACCGGGGAGCTGTTTTTT.